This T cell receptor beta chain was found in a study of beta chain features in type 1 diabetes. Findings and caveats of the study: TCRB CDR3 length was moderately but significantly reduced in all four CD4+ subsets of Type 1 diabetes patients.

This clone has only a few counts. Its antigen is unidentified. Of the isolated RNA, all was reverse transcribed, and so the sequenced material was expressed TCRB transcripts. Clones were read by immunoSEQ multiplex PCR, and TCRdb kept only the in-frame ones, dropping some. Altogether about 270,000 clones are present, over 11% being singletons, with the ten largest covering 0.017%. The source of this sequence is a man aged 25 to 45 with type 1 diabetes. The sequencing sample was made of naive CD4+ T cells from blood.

The DNA of the CDR3 is TGTGCCAGCAGTGAAGCGGCAGGGGTGGATGGCTACACCTTC. Encoded protein: CASSEAAGVDGYTF. The chain carries TRBV2 and TRBJ1-2; tentative D call: TRBD1 (6 bases). The V end lost 0 bases, the J end lost 6 bases, and 11 bases lay between the germline ends. Germline V lookup: CDR1 SNHLY, CDR2 FYNNEI. This CDR3 has 14 residues.